This T cell receptor beta chain emerged from a study of Ad26.COV2.S vaccination and SARS-CoV-2 variants. Stated treatment: roughly 18 received Ad26.COV2.S at low or high dose, single or two shots; five or six received placebo; per-sample allocation not given. Samples analyzed were those drawn on day 63 after the first vaccine or placebo injection. V lost 0 bases to trimming and J lost 10 bases, with 11 bases between them. Germline CDR1 is SGDLS and CDR2 is YYNGEE. The CDR3 is 12 amino acids. Assay: immunoSEQ multiplex PCR; the TCRdb copy retains only in-frame clones and omits some. The data contain about 440,000 clones, roughly 87% of them singletons.

The receptor was derived from a person between 18 and 59 years old who received the Ad26.COV2.S COVID-19 vaccine or a placebo. The source was peripheral blood, collected in a trial of Ad26.COV2.S vaccine versus placebo. V and J are TRBV9 and TRBJ2-7; D is perhaps TRBD1 or TRBD2 (6 bases each). The CDR3 region is CASSVEGGLQYF. The CDR3 DNA reads as TGTGCCAGCAGCGTAGAGGGGGGTCTTCAGTACTTC.